Below are 2 T cell receptor beta chains sequenced from a single sample in a study of low-dose radiotherapy and immunotherapy resistance in tumors. PCR amplification of the TCRs was performed with Phusion for approximately 20 PCR cycles, and it relied on a constant-region primer together with a V-primer adapter. TCRdb ran MiXCR on the reads and lists one entry per CDR3 protein. The sample holds under 60,000 distinct CDR3 sequences, about 10% seen once. Time point defined: before trial treatment. Sample: PBMCs, taken before treatment. These receptors came from a female donor with ovarian cancer.

There are many counts of this clonotype. V and J are TRBV20-1 and TRBJ1-6; 8 bases map to TRBD1. Trimming cost V 5 bases and J 0 bases; bases outside gene matches: 9. The CDR3 length is 17 residues. Germline-derived CDR1 and CDR2 are DFQATT and SNEGSKA (reference sequence). The CDR3 sequence: CSAVYPGGSSYNSPLHF. As DNA, the CDR3 is TGCAGTGCTGTTTACCCAGGGGGCAGCTCCTATAATTCACCCCTCCACTTT.

At least ten counts were recorded for this clonotype. This sequence joins TRBV27 and TRBJ2-2; 9 bases agree with TRBD1. The length of the CDR3 is 16 residues. V was clipped by 3 bases and J by 4 bases; unmatched bases: 6. Germline V lookup: CDR1 MNHEY, CDR2 SMNVEV (reference sequence). This CDR3 reads CASSFTGGDGTGELFF. DNA for the CDR3: TGTGCCAGCAGTTTCACAGGGGGCGACGGCACCGGGGAGCTGTTTTTT.